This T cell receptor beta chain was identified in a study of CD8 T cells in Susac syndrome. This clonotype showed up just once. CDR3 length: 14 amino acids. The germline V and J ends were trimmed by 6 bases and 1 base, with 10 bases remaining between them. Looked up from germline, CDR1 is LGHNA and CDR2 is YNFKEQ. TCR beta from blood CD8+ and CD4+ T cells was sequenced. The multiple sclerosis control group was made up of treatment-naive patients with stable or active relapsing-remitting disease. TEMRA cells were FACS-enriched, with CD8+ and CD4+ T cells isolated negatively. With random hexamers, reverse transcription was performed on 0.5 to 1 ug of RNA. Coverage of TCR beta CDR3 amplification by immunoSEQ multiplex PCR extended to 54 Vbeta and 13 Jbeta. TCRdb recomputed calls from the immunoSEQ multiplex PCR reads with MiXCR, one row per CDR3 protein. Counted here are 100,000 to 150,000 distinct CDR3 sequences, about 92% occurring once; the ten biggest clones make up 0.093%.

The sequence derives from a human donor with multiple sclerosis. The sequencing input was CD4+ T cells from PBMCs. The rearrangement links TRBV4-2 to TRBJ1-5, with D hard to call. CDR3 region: CASSRTESNQPQHF. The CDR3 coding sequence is TGTGCCAGCAGTCGGACCGAGAGCAATCAGCCCCAGCATTTT.